This T cell receptor (beta chain) was found in a study of beta chain features in type 1 diabetes. Study conclusions and caveats: Patients with Type 1 diabetes showed moderately but significantly shorter TCRB CDR3s in all four CD4+ subsets. VDJ junctions from patients with type 1 diabetes contained fewer insertions and more deletions.

Expressed TCRB transcripts were sequenced after all isolated RNA was converted to cDNA. The repertoire was sequenced with immunoSEQ multiplex PCR; TCRdb's copy has only in-frame clones and lacks some. The repertoire holds 200,000 to 300,000 clones, with approximately 10% as singletons. The germline gives CDR1 LNHDA, CDR2 SQIVND (reference sequence). CDR3 length: 14 amino acids. Trimming removed 7 bases at V and 1 base at J, with 12 bases between. A note on this clone: Its antigen remains unidentified.

Markers CD45RO/CCR7/CD25/CD127/CD95/CD27 served to sort CD4+ naive, central memory, regulatory and stem cell-like memory cells. This TCR was recovered from a man aged 30 to 39 with type 1 diabetes. The chain is built from TRBV19 and TRBJ2-3; D perhaps matches TRBD2 (6 bases). Sequences were obtained from naive CD4+ T cells from blood. CDR3 coding DNA: TGTGCCAGTACCACGACGGGAGGCACAGATACGCAGTATTTT. Translating gives CASTTTGGTDTQYF.